A single T cell receptor beta chain is shown here with its context. Profiled with immunoSEQ multiplex PCR; TCRdb holds only in-frame clones, not every one. The table records 90,000 to 150,000 clones, 80% to 90% of them present only once. This CDR3 is built from 16 residues. Germline V CDR1 and CDR2: MNHEY, SMNVEV (reference sequence). V lost 1 base, J lost 0 bases, and 1 base stayed unmatched. This sample is part of a study of T cell responses to AZD1222 COVID-19 vaccine. For the study at large: Doses given second, at about 4 or about 12 weeks, were pooled.

The chain links TRBV27 to TRBJ2-2; 8 nucleotides align to TRBD1. The material was peripheral blood, obtained on day 0 of AZD1222 vaccination. The source is an adult in good health. The DNA of the CDR3 is TGTGCCAGCAGTTTATGGGGACAGGCGAACACCGGGGAGCTGTTTTTT. Residues: CASSLWGQANTGELFF.